One sample yielded the 25 T cell receptor beta chains listed below, sequenced in a study of identical twins. TCRdb reanalysed the 5' RACE reads using MiXCR and keeps one entry per CDR3 protein. The profile shows 150,000 or so distinct CDR3 sequences, around 3.5% of them singletons. Sequencing used memory T cells sorted from blood. The receptors come from a man between 18 and 35 years old in good health.

At least ten counts were recorded for this clonotype. The chain is built from TRBV20-1 and TRBJ2-3, with D unclear. Between the trimmed V and J ends, which lost 2 bases and 5 bases, there was a span of 14 bases. The CDR3 totals 14 residues. Germline loops: CDR1 DFQATT, CDR2 SNEGSKA (reference sequence). CDR3 region: CSARTGPAGDTQYF. DNA for the CDR3: TGCAGTGCTAGAACGGGTCCAGCAGGAGATACGCAGTATTTT.

This clonotype was recorded many times. This chain joins TRBV10-3 and TRBJ2-7; D perhaps matches TRBD2 (6 bases). V lost 0 bases to trimming and J lost 4 bases, with 16 bases between them. The CDR3 contains 16 residues. Looked up from germline, CDR1 is ENHRY and CDR2 is SYGVKD. CDR3 amino acids: CAISESRREVSYEQYF. For the CDR3, the DNA is TGTGCCATCAGTGAGTCCCGGCGGGAAGTCTCGTACGAGCAGTACTTC.

This clonotype was seen more than once but under ten times. The chain is built from TRBV29-1 and TRBJ2-7; TRBD1 agrees at 8 bases. The germline gives CDR1 SQVTM, CDR2 ANQGSEA. The CDR3 extends over 11 amino acids. V was clipped by 4 bases and J by 5 bases; unmatched bases: 1. The DNA of the CDR3 is TGCAGCGTTGGGACAGGGAACGAGCAGTACGTC. Translation: CSVGTGNEQYV.

There are many counts of this clonotype. The J gene is TRBJ2-1, the V gene TRBV20-1; 7 nucleotides agree with TRBD1. Germline trimming cut 0 bases from V and 6 bases from J; bases unmatched to any gene: 5. This CDR3 is built from 14 residues. CDR1 and CDR2 from the germline V gene are DFQATT and SNEGSKA (reference sequence). The CDR3 DNA sequence: TGCAGTGCTAGAGACCGGACAGGTTCCAATGAGCAGTTCTTC. Its translation is CSARDRTGSNEQFF.

In its sample, this clonotype was seen many times. This chain uses TRBV7-9 with TRBJ2-1; 11 nucleotides align to TRBD2. Germline CDR1 SEHNR, CDR2 FQNEAQ (reference sequence). CDR3 length: 15 amino acids. Losses at the gene ends were 2 bases for V and 8 bases for J; bases not matched to a gene: 5. The CDR3 nucleotides read TGTGCCAGCAGCTTACGTAGCGGGAGGGTTCATGAGCAGTTCTTC. Translated, it gives CASSLRSGRVHEQFF.

This clonotype was counted at least ten times. The chain employs TRBV7-8 and TRBJ2-2; D might be TRBD2 (6 bases). The V end lost 7 bases, the J end lost 6 bases, and 12 bases lay between the germline ends. CDR1 and CDR2 from the germline V gene are SGHVS and FQNEAQ. The CDR3 runs 13 residues. The CDR3 here is CASNQRVPGELFF. The CDR3 DNA follows: TGTGCCAGCAACCAGCGGGTCCCCGGGGAGCTGTTTTTT.

This clonotype was recorded at least ten times. This chain connects TRBV29-1 to TRBJ2-1; no reliable D call. V dropped 4 bases and J dropped 1 base, with 11 bases sitting between them. The CDR3 contains 14 residues. The germline CDR1 and CDR2 sequences are SQVTM and ANQGSEA. CDR3 in DNA: TGCAGCGTTGCCTTTGACACGTCCTACAATGAGCAGTTCTTC. It yields the protein CSVAFDTSYNEQFF.

This clonotype came up many times. Mismatch with germline at one junction end may stem from a read error. The chain joins TRBV20-1 to TRBJ2-3, with 9 bases lining up with TRBD2. The CDR3 totals 16 residues. Germline V gene sequence: CDR1 DFQATT, CDR2 SNEGSKA (reference sequence). This CDR3 is CSARGLAGYGADTQYF. The CDR3 region has the DNA TGCAGTGCAAGAGGGCTAGCGGGATACGGGGCAGATACGCAGTATTTT.

The chain joins TRBV4-3 to TRBJ2-7; D call uncertain. The CDR3 covers 15 residues. Trimming cost V 3 bases and J 1 base, with 13 bases left between them. Germline V CDR1 and CDR2: LGHNA, YSLEER. This CDR3 reads CASSQTRPPSYEQYF. The CDR3 coding sequence is TGCGCCAGCAGCCAGACAAGGCCCCCTTCCTACGAGCAGTACTTC.

The sample holds many counts of this clonotype. This chain uses TRBV24-1 with TRBJ1-5, with TRBD1 as a possible D gene (5 bases). The CDR3 has 16 amino acids. V lost 3 bases and J 0 bases, leaving 11 bases between the germline ends. CDR1 is KGHDR, CDR2 SFDVKD, per germline. The CDR3 DNA reads as TGTGCCACCAGTGATCGTAGGGGCAATAGCAATCAGCCCCAGCATTTT. The encoded protein is CATSDRRGNSNQPQHF.

This clonotype was found many times. This sequence joins TRBV19 and TRBJ2-3; perhaps TRBD1 as D (5 bases). The germline V and J ends were trimmed by 5 bases and 1 base, with 19 bases remaining between them. The CDR3 consists of 17 residues. Germline V gene sequence: CDR1 LNHDA, CDR2 SQIVND (reference sequence). CDR3 coding DNA: TGTGCCAGTAGTTTCCCCGCAAGGGGCTACGGCACAGATACGCAGTATTTT. Its protein is CASSFPARGYGTDTQYF.

Points on this clonotype: This clone may be a read error of a much larger clone one base away. The chain uses TRBV7-8 and TRBJ2-7, with D tentatively TRBD1 or TRBD2 (5 bases each). The length of the CDR3 is 13 residues. V dropped 5 bases and J dropped 7 bases, with 15 bases sitting between them. Germline CDR1 SGHVS, CDR2 FQNEAQ. The CDR3 sequence is CASSEGLAREQYF. For the CDR3, the DNA is TGTGCCAGCAGCGAGGGGCTAGCACGGGAGCAGTACTTC.

The chain links TRBV5-4 to TRBJ2-1, with 8 bases fitting TRBD2. The CDR3 is made up of 16 amino acids. Unmatched junction bases numbered 10, after V lost 0 bases and J lost 8 bases. The germline V gene encodes CDR1 SGHNT and CDR2 YYREEE (reference sequence). The CDR3 DNA sequence: TGTGCCAGCAGCTTGGCCAGGGGACTAGGCACACATGAGCAGTTCTTC. It codes for CASSLARGLGTHEQFF.

This clonotype was seen repeatedly, ten times or more. The gene calls are TRBV20-1 and TRBJ2-1; TRBD2 agrees at 8 bases. CDR1 is DFQATT, CDR2 SNEGSKA, per germline (reference sequence). V lost 8 bases to trimming and J lost 4 bases; unmatched junction nucleotides: 13. CDR3 length: 15 amino acids. In DNA form, the CDR3 reads TGCAGTCTTACTGCCCTAGCGGGTTCTTACAATGAGCAGTTCTTC. The encoded protein is CSLTALAGSYNEQFF.

This clonotype was detected a few times. CDR3 bases: TGTGCCAGCAGCTTTATCGCTAGCGGGAGCTATGAGCAGTTCTTC. Translating gives CASSFIASGSYEQFF. The V gene is TRBV11-2, the J gene TRBJ2-1, with TRBD2 identical over 10 bases. The germline V gene has CDR1 SGHAT and CDR2 FQNNGV. The CDR3 consists of 15 residues. J gave up 8 bases and V 3 bases, and 7 bases lay outside the gene matches.

This clonotype was picked up many times. The chain has TRBV7-9 and TRBJ2-1; TRBD1 or TRBD2 may be the D gene (5 bases each). The germline CDR1 and CDR2 sequences are SEHNR and FQNEAQ (reference sequence). The CDR3 runs 15 residues. The germline V and J ends were trimmed by 5 bases and 5 bases, with 16 bases remaining between them. Here the CDR3 reads CASSPSGHLNNEQFF. DNA of the CDR3: TGTGCCAGCAGCCCGAGCGGACACTTGAACAATGAGCAGTTCTTC. Full variable domain (rest looked up from reference TRBV7-9 and TRBJ2-1): DTGVSQNPRHKITKRGQNVTFRCDPISEHNRLYWYRQTLGQGPEFLTYFQNEAQLEKSRLLSDRFSAERPKGSFSTLEIQRTEQGDSAMYLCASSPSGHLNNEQFFGPGTRLTVL.

The chain has TRBV6-1 and TRBJ1-1; 10 bases agree with TRBD1. This CDR3 has 16 amino acids. V gave up 5 bases and J gave up 5 bases; unmatched junction bases: 11. In germline, CDR1 is MNHNS, CDR2 SASEGT. The CDR3 here is CASSKSGQGRETEAFF. The CDR3 bases are TGTGCCAGCAGTAAGTCGGGACAGGGGAGAGAAACTGAAGCTTTCTTT.

This clonotype has a count of ten or more. The genes are TRBV6-1 and TRBJ2-3; 7 bases match TRBD1. CDR1 and CDR2 from the germline V gene are MNHNS and SASEGT. The CDR3 extends over 15 amino acids. V lost 6 bases, J lost 2 bases, and 8 bases stayed unmatched. This chain's CDR3 is CASSRQGQLTDTQYF. CDR3 DNA: TGTGCCAGCAGCAGACAGGGACAACTCACAGATACGCAGTATTTT.

This clonotype has at least ten counts. The chain combines TRBV18 with TRBJ2-2; 9 nucleotides agree with TRBD1. With 5 bases clipped from V and 3 bases from J, the junction kept 1 base outside the gene matches. Looked up from germline, CDR1 is KGHSH and CDR2 is LQKENI. The CDR3 is made up of 14 amino acids. The CDR3 nucleotides are TGTGCCAGCTCAGGGACAGGGCACACCGGGGAGCTGTTTTTT. Translation gives CASSGTGHTGELFF.

This clonotype was detected only a few times. V is TRBV10-1 and J is TRBJ2-3; D remains unclear. The V and J ends lost 5 bases and 0 bases respectively, with 9 bases between them. This CDR3 region has 14 residues. Germline CDR1 reads WNHNN; CDR2 reads SYGVQD (reference sequence). CDR3 in amino acids: CASSPATSTDTQYF. The CDR3 DNA reads as TGCGCCAGCAGTCCCGCTACTAGCACAGATACGCAGTATTTT.

This clonotype was seen at least ten times. CDR3 coding DNA: TGCGCCAGCAGCCAGGGGGGGAACAGAGAAGAGACCCAGTACTTC. It specifies CASSQGGNREETQYF. The chain recombines TRBV4-1 with TRBJ2-5, with 7 bases that match TRBD2. V lost 3 bases to trimming and J lost 3 bases; unmatched junction nucleotides: 7. CDR1 and CDR2 (germline): MGHRA, YSYEKL. The CDR3 is made up of 15 amino acids.

This clonotype was detected ten times or more. This sequence joins TRBV6-1 and TRBJ2-7; 7 bases match TRBD1. CDR3 length: 15 amino acids. The germline gives CDR1 MNHNS, CDR2 SASEGT. V was pared by 6 bases and J by 3 bases, with 11 bases of the junction left unmatched. This chain's CDR3 is CASRGAGTEIYEQYF. The CDR3 region has the DNA TGTGCCAGCAGGGGGGCCGGGACAGAGATCTACGAGCAGTACTTC.

A few counts support this clonotype. The rearrangement uses TRBV24-1 and TRBJ2-3, with TRBD2 identical over 7 bases. The length of the CDR3 is 17 residues. Germline V gene lookup returns CDR1 KGHDR and CDR2 SFDVKD. Germline trimming cut 3 bases from V and 2 bases from J; bases unmatched to any gene: 10. CDR3: CATSDPWGGDPTDTQYF. In DNA, the CDR3 is TGTGCCACCAGTGATCCCTGGGGAGGGGATCCCACAGATACGCAGTATTTT.

This clonotype was seen at least ten times. CDR3 protein: CSARDFAYTSDEQFF. CDR3 coding DNA: TGCAGTGCTAGAGATTTCGCCTATACAAGCGATGAGCAGTTCTTC. The V call is TRBV20-1, the J call TRBJ2-1, with D hard to call. V was clipped by 0 bases and J by 8 bases, with 17 bases between them. Germline CDR1 is DFQATT and CDR2 is SNEGSKA (reference sequence). The CDR3 consists of 15 residues.

This clonotype showed up many times. This chain links TRBV6-1 with TRBJ2-1, with D perhaps TRBD1 (6 bases). There are 13 residues in the CDR3. Germline V gene data show CDR1 as MNHNS and CDR2 as SASEGT. Trimming left V 5 bases short and J 3 bases short, with 8 bases between. The DNA for the CDR3 is TGTGCCAGCAGTACGGACAGCTACAATGAGCAGTTCTTC. Amino acids: CASSTDSYNEQFF.